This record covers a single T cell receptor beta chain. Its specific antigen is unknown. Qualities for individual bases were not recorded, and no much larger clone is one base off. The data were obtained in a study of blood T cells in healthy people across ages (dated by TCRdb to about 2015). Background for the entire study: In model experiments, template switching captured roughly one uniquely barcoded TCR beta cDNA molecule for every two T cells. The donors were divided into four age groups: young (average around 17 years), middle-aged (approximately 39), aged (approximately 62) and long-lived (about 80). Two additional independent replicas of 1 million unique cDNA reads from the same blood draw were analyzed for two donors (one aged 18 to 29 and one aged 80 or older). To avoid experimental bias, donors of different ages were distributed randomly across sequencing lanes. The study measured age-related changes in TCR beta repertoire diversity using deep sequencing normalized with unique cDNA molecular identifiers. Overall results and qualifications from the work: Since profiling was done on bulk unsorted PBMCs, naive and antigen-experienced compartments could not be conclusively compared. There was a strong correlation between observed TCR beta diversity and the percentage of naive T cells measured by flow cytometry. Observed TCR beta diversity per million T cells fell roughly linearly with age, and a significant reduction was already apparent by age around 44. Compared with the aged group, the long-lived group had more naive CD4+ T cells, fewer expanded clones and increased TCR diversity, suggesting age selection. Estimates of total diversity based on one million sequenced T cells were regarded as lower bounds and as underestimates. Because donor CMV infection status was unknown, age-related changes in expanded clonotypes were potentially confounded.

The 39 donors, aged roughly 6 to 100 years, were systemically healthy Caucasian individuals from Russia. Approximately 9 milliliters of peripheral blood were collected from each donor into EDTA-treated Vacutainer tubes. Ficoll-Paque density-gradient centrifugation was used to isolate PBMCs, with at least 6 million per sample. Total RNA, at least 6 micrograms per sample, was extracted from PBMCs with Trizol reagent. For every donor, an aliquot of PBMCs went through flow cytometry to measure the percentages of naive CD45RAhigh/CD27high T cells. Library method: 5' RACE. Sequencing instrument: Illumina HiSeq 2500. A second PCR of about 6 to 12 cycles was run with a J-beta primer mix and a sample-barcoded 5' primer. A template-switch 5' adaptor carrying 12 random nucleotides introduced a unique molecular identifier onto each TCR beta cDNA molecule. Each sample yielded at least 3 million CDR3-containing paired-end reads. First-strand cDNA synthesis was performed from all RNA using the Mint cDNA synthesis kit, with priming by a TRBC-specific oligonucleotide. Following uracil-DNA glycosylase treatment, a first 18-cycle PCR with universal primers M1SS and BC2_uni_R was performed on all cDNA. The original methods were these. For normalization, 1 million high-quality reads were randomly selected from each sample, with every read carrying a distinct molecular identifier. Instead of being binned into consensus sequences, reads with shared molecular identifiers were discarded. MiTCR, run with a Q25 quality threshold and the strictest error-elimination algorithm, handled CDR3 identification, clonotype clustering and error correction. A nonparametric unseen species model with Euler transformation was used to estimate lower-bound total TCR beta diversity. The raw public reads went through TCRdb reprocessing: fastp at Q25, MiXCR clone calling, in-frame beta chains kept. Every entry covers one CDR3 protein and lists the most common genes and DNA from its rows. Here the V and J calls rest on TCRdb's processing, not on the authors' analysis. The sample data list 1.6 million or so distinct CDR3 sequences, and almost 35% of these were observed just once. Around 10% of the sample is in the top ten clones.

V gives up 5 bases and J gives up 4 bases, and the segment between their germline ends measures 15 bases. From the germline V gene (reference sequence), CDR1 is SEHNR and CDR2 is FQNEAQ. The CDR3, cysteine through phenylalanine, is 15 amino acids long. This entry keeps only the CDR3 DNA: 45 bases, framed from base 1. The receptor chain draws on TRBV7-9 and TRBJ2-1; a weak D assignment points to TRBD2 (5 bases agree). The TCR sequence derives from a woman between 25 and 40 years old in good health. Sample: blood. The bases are TGTGCCAGCAGCCCCCGGGAAGCGGTTTACAATGAGCAGTTCTTC. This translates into CASSPREAVYNEQFF.